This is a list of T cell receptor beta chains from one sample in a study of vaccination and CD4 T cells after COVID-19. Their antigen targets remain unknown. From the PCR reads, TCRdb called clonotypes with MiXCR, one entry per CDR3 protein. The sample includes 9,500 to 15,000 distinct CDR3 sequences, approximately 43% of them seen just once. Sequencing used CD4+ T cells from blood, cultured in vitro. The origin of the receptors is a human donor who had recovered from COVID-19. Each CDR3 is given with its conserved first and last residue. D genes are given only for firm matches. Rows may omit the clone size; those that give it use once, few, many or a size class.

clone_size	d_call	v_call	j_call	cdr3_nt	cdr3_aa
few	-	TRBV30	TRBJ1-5	TGTGCCTGGAGTGTACGAAAGAGCAGGGGCAATCAGCCCCAGCATTTT	CAWSVRKSRGNQPQHF
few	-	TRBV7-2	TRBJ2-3	TGTGCCAGCAGGCGTAGACTAGCAGATACGCAGTATTTT	CASRRRLADTQYF
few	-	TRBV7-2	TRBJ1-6	TGTGCCAGCAGCTTTGATTCGACTTCACCCCTCCACTTT	CASSFDSTSPLHF
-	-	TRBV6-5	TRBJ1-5	TGTGCCAGCAGTTACTATCGAGATGGCGGTCAGCCCCAGCATTTT	CASSYYRDGGQPQHF
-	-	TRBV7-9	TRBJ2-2	TGTGCCAGCTCAAGAGACAGTAAGGAGACCGGGGAGCTGTTTTTT	CASSRDSKETGELFF
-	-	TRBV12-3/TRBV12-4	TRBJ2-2	TGTGCCATCGGGGTGTCCGGGGAGACCGGGGAGCTGTTTTTT	CAIGVSGETGELFF
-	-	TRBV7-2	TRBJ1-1	TGTGCCAGCAGACAGGACACCCGGAACACTGAAGCTTTCTTT	CASRQDTRNTEAFF
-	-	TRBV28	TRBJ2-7	TGTGCCAGCAGTTTATCCACGGTTTTGGGGGACTACGAGCAGTACTTC	CASSLSTVLGDYEQYF
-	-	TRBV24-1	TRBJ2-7	TGTGCCACCAGCCCTACCAATTACGAGCAGTACTTC	CATSPTNYEQYF
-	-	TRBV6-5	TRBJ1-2	TGTGCCAGCAGTTACGATGGGGGGCCGGGGGGCTACACCTTC	CASSYDGGPGGYTF
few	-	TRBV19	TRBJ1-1	TGTGCCAGCGGCAGGGAATCTGAAGCTTTCTTT	CASGRESEAFF
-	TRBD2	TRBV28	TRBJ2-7	TGTGCCAGCAGTTTAGAACTAGCGGGCCATTACAACCCCTACGAGCAGTACTTC	CASSLELAGHYNPYEQYF
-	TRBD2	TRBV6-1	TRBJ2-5	TGTGCCAGCAGTGCCTCCGCCCGGACTAGCGGGAGAGGCGAGACCCAGTACTTC	CASSASARTSGRGETQYF
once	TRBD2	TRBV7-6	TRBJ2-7	TGTGCCAGCAGCGCGACTAGCGGGAGTTACGAGCAGTACTTC	CASSATSGSYEQYF
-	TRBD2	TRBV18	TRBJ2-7	TGTGCCAGCTCGCTCGCTAGCGGGAGCACTTACGAGCAGTACTTC	CASSLASGSTYEQYF
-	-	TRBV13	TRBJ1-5	TGTGCCAGCAGCTTAGACGGGCCACTCAATCAGCCCCAGCATTTT	CASSLDGPLNQPQHF
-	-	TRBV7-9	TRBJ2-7	TGTGCCAGCAGCTTAGACACCGCTTTCCTTCGCACCTACGAGCAGTACTTC	CASSLDTAFLRTYEQYF
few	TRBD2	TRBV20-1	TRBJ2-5	TGCAGTGCCAGTTACGGGGGGCAAGAGACCCAGTACTTC	CSASYGGQETQYF
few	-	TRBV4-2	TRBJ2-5	TGTGCCAGCAGCCAAGATAGTGGCGGAACAGCTAAAGAGACCCAGTACTTC	CASSQDSGGTAKETQYF
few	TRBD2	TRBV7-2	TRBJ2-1	TGTGCCAGCAGTTCCCGGCCTAGCGGGAACTACAATGAGCAGTTCTTC	CASSSRPSGNYNEQFF
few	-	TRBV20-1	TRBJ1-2	TGCAGTGCTAGAGATCTGGGGGCAGGCTATGGCTACACCTTC	CSARDLGAGYGYTF
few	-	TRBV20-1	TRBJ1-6	TGCAGTGCTAGAGGGGTAAACATTTCTCCCCTCCACTTT	CSARGVNISPLHF
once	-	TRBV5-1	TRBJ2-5	TGCGCCAGCAGCTCGGAGGGCAGGGGCCAAGAGACCCAGTACTTC	CASSSEGRGQETQYF
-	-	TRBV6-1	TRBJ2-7	TGTGCCAGCAGTGAAGGGGGGCTACTCACTCCTTACGAGCAGTACTTC	CASSEGGLLTPYEQYF
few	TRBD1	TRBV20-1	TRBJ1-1	TGCAGTGCTAGACCCAACAGGGGGTTAGGTGAAGCTTTCTTT	CSARPNRGLGEAFF
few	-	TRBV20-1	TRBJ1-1	TGCAGTGCCTATACCCGACGCAACCTAAACACTGAAGCTTTCTTT	CSAYTRRNLNTEAFF
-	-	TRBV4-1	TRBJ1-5	TGCGCCAGCAGCCAAGGTCCTAGCAATCAGCCCCAGCATTTT	CASSQGPSNQPQHF
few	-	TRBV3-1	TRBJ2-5	TGTGCTAGCAGCCAGAACGGAGAGACCCAGTACTTC	CASSQNGETQYF
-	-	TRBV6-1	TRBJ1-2	TGTGCCAGCAGACACCTACGGGGAAGCTATGGCTACACCTTC	CASRHLRGSYGYTF
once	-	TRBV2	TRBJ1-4	TGTGCCAGCAGGTGGACAGACAATGAAAAACTGTTTTTT	CASRWTDNEKLFF
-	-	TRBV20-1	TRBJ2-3	TGCAGTGCTACCAGGGGAGCAGTTACGCAGTATTTT	CSATRGAVTQYF
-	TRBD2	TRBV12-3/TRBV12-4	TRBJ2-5	TGTGCCAGCAGCGCCGGGACTAGCGGGAGGGCCGCTGAGACCCAGTACTTC	CASSAGTSGRAAETQYF
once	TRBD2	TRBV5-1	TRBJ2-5	TGCGCCAGCAGCGGCACTAGCGGGAGGGAGACCCAGTACTTC	CASSGTSGRETQYF
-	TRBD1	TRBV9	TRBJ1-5	TGTGCCAGCAGCGTAGGTGGGACAGGGGAACAGCCCCAGCATTTT	CASSVGGTGEQPQHF
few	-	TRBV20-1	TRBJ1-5	TGCAGTGCTAGACGCCCGGACAGCAATCAGCCCCAGCATTTT	CSARRPDSNQPQHF
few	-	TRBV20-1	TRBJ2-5	TGCAGTGCTGCCAGACTAGGATGGGGCCAAGAGACCCAGTACTTC	CSAARLGWGQETQYF
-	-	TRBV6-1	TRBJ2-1	TGTGCCAGCTGGAGGGCCCAGCCCAATGAGCAGTTCTTC	CASWRAQPNEQFF
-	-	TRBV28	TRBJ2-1	TGTGCCAGCAGTTCTCCGGGCCATGAGCAGTTCTTC	CASSSPGHEQFF
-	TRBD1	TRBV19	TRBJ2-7	TGTGCCAGTAGAGACATAAGACAGGGCCTCAACTACGAGCAGTACTTC	CASRDIRQGLNYEQYF
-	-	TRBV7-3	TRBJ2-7	TGTGCCAGCAGCAAGGGAGGTCCAGAGAGCTACGAGCAGTACTTC	CASSKGGPESYEQYF
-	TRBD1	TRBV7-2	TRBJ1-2	TGTGCCAGCAGCACCACGGGACAGCGGGGCTACACCTTC	CASSTTGQRGYTF
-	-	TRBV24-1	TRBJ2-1	TGTGCCACCAGTGATAATACAGGGAGCTCCTACAATGAGCAGTTCTTC	CATSDNTGSSYNEQFF
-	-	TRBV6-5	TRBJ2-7	TGTGCCAGCAGTTATAGTTGGGGCAGGGCGAACTACGAGCAGTACTTC	CASSYSWGRANYEQYF
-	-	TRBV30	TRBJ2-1	TGTGCCTGGAATAAGGGGAGCCTCAATGAGCAGTTCTTC	CAWNKGSLNEQFF
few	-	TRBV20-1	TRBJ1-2	TGCAGTCCCCGAGGGGCGGGCTATGGCTACACCTTC	CSPRGAGYGYTF
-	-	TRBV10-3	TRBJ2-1	TGTGCCATCAGTGAGTCTGTCGGGGCCCCCTACAATGAGCAGTTCTTC	CAISESVGAPYNEQFF
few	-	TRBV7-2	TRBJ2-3	TGTGCCAGCAGCTCAACGTTTGGTGGCAGGGGCACAGATACGCAGTATTTT	CASSSTFGGRGTDTQYF
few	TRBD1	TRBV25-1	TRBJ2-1	TGTGCCAGCAGGGGGGCGACAGGGAATAATGAGCAGTTCTTC	CASRGATGNNEQFF
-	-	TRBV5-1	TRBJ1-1	TGCGCCAGCAGCTTTGGGGGTAACACTGAAGCTTTCTTT	CASSFGGNTEAFF
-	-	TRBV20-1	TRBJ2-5	TGCAGTGTCTTGAGCCTAGGGATCCTGAAGACCCAGTACTTC	CSVLSLGILKTQYF
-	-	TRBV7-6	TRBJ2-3	TGTGCCAGCAGCCCCGTCGGGGATACGCAGTATTTT	CASSPVGDTQYF
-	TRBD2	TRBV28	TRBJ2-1	TGTGCCAGCACCCCCCGGGGGGCGGGAGGGCCCCATGAGCAGTTCTTC	CASTPRGAGGPHEQFF
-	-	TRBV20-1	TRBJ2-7	TGCAGTGCTCCCCCTCCGGGACACAGCTACGAGCAGTACTTC	CSAPPPGHSYEQYF
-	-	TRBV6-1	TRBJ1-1	TGTGCCAGCAGTCGAACACAGGATTTGAACACTGAAGCTTTCTTT	CASSRTQDLNTEAFF
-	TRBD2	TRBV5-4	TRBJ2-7	TGTGCCAGCCACGAGGTAACTAGCGGGAGCTACGAGCAGTACTTC	CASHEVTSGSYEQYF